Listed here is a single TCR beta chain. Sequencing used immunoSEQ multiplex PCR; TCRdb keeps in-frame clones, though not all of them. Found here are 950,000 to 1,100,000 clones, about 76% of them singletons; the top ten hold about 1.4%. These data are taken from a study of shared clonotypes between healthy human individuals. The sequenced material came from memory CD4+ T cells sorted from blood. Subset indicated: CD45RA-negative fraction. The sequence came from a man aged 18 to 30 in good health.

CDR3 coding DNA: TGCAGTGCGTACAGCTCCTACGAGCAGTACTTC. This translates into CSAYSSYEQYF. This chain links TRBV20-1 with TRBJ2-7; D unresolved. The germline gives CDR1 DFQATT, CDR2 SNEGSKA (reference sequence). Between the trimmed V and J ends, which lost 6 bases and 0 bases, there was a span of 6 bases. CDR3 length: 11 amino acids.